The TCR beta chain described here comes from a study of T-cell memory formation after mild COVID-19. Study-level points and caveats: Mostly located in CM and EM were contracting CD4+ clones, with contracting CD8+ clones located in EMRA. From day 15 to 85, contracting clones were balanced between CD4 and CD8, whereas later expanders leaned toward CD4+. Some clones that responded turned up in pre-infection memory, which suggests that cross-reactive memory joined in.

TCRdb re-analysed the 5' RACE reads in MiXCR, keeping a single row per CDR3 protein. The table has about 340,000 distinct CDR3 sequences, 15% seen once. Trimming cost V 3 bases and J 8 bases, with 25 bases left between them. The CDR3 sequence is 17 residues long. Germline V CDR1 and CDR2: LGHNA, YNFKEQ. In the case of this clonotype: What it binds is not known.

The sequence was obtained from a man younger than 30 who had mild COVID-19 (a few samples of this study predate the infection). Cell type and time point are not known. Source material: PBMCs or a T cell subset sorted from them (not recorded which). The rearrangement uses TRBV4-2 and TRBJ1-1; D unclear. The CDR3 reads CASSHETAHSVDDEAFF. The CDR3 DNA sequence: TGTGCCAGCAGCCATGAAACCGCCCACAGTGTGGATGACGAAGCTTTCTTT.